This TCR beta chain stems from a study of blood T cell repertoires in COVID-19. As for the study in general: The United States, Italy and Spain provided the acute and convalescent COVID-19 samples. Sources were T cells, B-cell-depleted T cells, or PBMCs; the material itself was cDNA or gDNA.

V dropped 3 bases and J dropped 4 bases, with 15 bases sitting between them. The germline V gene has CDR1 MDHEN and CDR2 SYDVKM. The CDR3 spans 15 residues. This clone was seen just once. Original processing methods: How many nucleated cells were present was estimated from reference gene primer amplification. The table came from immunoSEQ multiplex PCR; TCRdb's copy has only in-frame clones and leaves some out. V, J and clone size were drawn from that table, and D and trimming were deduced from the DNA. This repertoire shows roughly 110,000 clones, 70% to 75% found once; its top ten account for 0.9%. Sequencing was performed on peripheral blood. The chain couples TRBV28 to TRBJ1-2; a possible D gene is TRBD1 (6 bases). The TCR sequence derives from a human donor with acute or convalescent COVID-19. The donor label of this sample is uncertain. The CDR3 here is CASSFRRGGFYGYTF. The CDR3 nucleotides are TGTGCCAGCAGTTTCCGCAGGGGAGGGTTCTATGGCTACACCTTC.